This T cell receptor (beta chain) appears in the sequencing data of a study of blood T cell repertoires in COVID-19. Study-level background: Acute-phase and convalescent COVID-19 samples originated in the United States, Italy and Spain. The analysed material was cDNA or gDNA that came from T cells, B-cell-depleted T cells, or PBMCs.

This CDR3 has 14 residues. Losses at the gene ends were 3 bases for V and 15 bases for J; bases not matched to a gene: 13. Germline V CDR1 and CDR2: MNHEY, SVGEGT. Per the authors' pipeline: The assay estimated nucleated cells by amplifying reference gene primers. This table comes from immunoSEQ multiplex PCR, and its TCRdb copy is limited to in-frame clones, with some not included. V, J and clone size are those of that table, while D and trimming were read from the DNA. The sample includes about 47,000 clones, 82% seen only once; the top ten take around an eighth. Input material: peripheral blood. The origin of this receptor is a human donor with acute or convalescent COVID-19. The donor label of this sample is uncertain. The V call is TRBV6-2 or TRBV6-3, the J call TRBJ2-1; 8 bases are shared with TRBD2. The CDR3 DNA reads TGTGCCAGCAGTTATATCGAATCAGCGGGAGAACCGTTCTTC. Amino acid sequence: CASSYIESAGEPFF.